This TCR beta chain was sequenced for a study of shared clonotypes between healthy human individuals. About the research overall: Aged between 18 and 49, the donors were a couple of women and three men.

The CDR3 loop spans 15 amino acids. V was shortened by 7 bases and J by 3 bases, with 13 bases between the two germline ends. Germline V gene lookup returns CDR1 MDHEN and CDR2 SYDVKM. This clone has a handful of counts. What it recognizes is unknown. Recent acute infections and vaccinations were absent in the healthy HIV-negative adult donors. CD8 memory comprised CD45RO+ plus CCR7-negative CD45RA+ TemRA cells. Using immunoSEQ multiplex PCR, the repertoire was profiled, and TCRdb retains in-frame clones only, with some absent. The data contain some 89,000 clones, around two thirds of them singletons. General study points: Across a handful of donors, naive CD4 shared approximately 4.5%, naive CD8 more than 3%, memory CD4 roughly 2.2%, memory CD8 more than 0.35%.

The sample consisted of memory CD8+ T cells sorted from blood. Subset given: CD45RO+ cells pooled with CCR7-negative TemRA cells. This TCR was recovered from a man aged 25-45 years in good health. V usage is TRBV28 and J usage is TRBJ2-6, with a weak D call TRBD2 (5 bases). CDR3 sequence: CASTTGISGANVLTF. The CDR3 DNA reads TGTGCCAGCACCACCGGGATCAGTGGGGCCAACGTCCTGACTTTC. The complete variable domain, with remaining parts taken from reference TRBV28 and TRBJ2-6, reads DVKVTQSSRYLVKRTGEKVFLECVQDMDHENMFWYRQDPGLGLRLIYFSYDVKMKEKGDIPEGYSVSREKKERFSLILESASTNQTSMYLCASTTGISGANVLTFGAGSRLTVL.